Below are 9 T cell receptor beta chains sequenced from a single sample in a study of control samples from healthy donors and cancer patients. TCRdb's copy holds only in-frame clones and misses some; the assay was immunoSEQ multiplex PCR. The repertoire includes some 51,000 clones, approximately 95% of them detected once, and approximately 1% sits in the top ten. Sequenced input: blood. The source of these receptors is a woman younger than 35 in good health.

The chain recombines TRBV12-3 or TRBV12-4 with TRBJ1-2; no clear D. The V end lost 2 bases, the J end lost 1 base, and 5 bases lay between the germline ends. The CDR3 has 13 amino acids. The CDR3 region is CASSLISNYGYTF. The CDR3 nucleotides are TGTGCCAGCAGTTTAATAAGTAACTATGGCTACACCTTC.

This clone was recorded only once. This chain links TRBV27 with TRBJ2-7; D gene ambiguous. CDR1 and CDR2 (germline): MNHEY, SMNVEV (reference sequence). This CDR3 spans 16 amino acids. V was shortened by 0 bases and J by 3 bases, with 15 bases between the two germline ends. The CDR3 sequence is CASSLSSASKIYEQYF. The CDR3 bases are TGTGCCAGCAGTTTATCTTCGGCCTCGAAGATCTACGAGCAGTACTTC.

The chain uses TRBV19 and TRBJ1-1; D ambiguous. V was shortened by 5 bases and J by 1 base, with 14 bases between the two germline ends. The CDR3 covers 15 residues. Germline CDR1 LNHDA, CDR2 SQIVND (reference sequence). The CDR3 coding sequence is TGTGCCAGTAGTGGGCCGACCCGGGGGAACACTGAAGCTTTCTTT. It specifies CASSGPTRGNTEAFF.

This CDR3 reads CASSLGLAGTTYQETQYF. CDR3 sequence (DNA): TGCGCCAGCAGCCTTGGACTAGCGGGGACAACGTACCAAGAGACCCAGTACTTC. V and J are TRBV5-1 and TRBJ2-5, with 12 bases identical to TRBD2. This CDR3 contains 18 residues. V lost 4 bases and J lost 0; bases outside the gene matches: 10. Germline CDR1 reads SGHRS; CDR2 reads YFSETQ.

The rearrangement links TRBV30 to TRBJ1-5; D ambiguous. CDR3 length equals 13 residues. V gave up 1 base and J gave up 4 bases, with 8 bases separating them. Germline V CDR1 and CDR2: GTSNPN, SVGIG (reference sequence). CDR3 in amino acids: CAWSGQANQPQHF. DNA for the CDR3: TGTGCCTGGAGTGGCCAGGCTAATCAGCCCCAGCATTTT.

The chain has TRBV7-9 and TRBJ1-4, with TRBD1 identical over 7 bases. V dropped 4 bases and J dropped 3; count of bases not matched to a gene: 11. The CDR3 covers 17 residues. CDR1 SEHNR and CDR2 FQNEAQ come from the germline V gene (reference sequence). In DNA, the CDR3 is TGTGCCAGCAGCTATATACAGGGGACGGAAGCTAATGAAAAACTGTTTTTT. Its translation: CASSYIQGTEANEKLFF.

This sequence joins TRBV5-4 and TRBJ2-7; D remains unclear. The CDR3 spans 12 residues. CDR1 and CDR2 (germline): SGHNT, YYREEE (reference sequence). Trimming pared 2 bases from V and 7 bases from J, leaving 10 bases between. As DNA, the CDR3 is TGTGCCAGCAGCTTCATGAGTGAAGAGCAGTACTTC. Its translation: CASSFMSEEQYF.

The chain links TRBV23-1 to TRBJ2-7, with TRBD2 as a possible D gene (5 bases). TRBV23-1 belongs to the ORF category, with a function that is uncertain. The CDR3 totals 14 residues. The chain's CDR3 is CASSQNANREHGRV. The CDR3 DNA follows: TGCGCCAGCAGTCAAAATGCTAATCGGGAACACGGTCGGGTC.

The V gene is TRBV5-6, the J gene TRBJ2-5, with D possibly being TRBD1 (5 bases). Trimming stripped 4 bases from V and 4 bases from J, with 20 bases between. The CDR3 covers 16 residues. Germline CDR1 SGHDT, CDR2 YYEEEE. CDR3 bases: TGTGCCAGCAGCCCCCTCGGTCAGGGTGCGCGAGAGACCCAGTACTTC. It encodes CASSPLGQGARETQYF.